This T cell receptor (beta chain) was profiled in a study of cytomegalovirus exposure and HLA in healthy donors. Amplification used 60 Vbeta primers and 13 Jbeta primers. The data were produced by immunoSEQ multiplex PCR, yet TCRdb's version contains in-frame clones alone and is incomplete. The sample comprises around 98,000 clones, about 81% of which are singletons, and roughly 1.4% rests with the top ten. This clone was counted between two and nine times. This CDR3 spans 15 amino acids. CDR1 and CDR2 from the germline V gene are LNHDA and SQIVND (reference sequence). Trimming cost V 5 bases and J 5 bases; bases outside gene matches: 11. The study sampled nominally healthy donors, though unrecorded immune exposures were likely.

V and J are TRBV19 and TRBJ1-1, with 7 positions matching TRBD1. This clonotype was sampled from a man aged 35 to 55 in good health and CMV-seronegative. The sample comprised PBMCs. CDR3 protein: CASSSTTGAVTEAFF. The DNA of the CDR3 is TGTGCCAGTAGTTCCACTACAGGGGCGGTGACTGAAGCTTTCTTT.